Described below is a single T cell receptor (beta chain) sequence and its context. The antigen is not known. The PCR had 60 Vbeta and 13 Jbeta primers. Method: immunoSEQ multiplex PCR; TCRdb's copy keeps in-frame clones and lacks some. This listing includes around 100,000 clones. Trimming removed 0 bases from V and 7 bases from J; junction bases left unmatched: 6. The length of the CDR3 is 15 residues. Germline V gene sequence: CDR1 SGHRS, CDR2 YFSETQ. Nominally healthy donors were sampled, though unrecorded immune exposures were likely. The source of the sample is a study of cytomegalovirus exposure and HLA in healthy donors. Study-level results: According to reports, the classifier identified cytomegalovirus status with high specificity and sensitivity.

This receptor was obtained from a man in his fifties in good health and CMV-seronegative. The chain has TRBV5-1 and TRBJ2-1; 8 bases are shared with TRBD1. The sample taken for sequencing was PBMCs. In DNA form, the CDR3 reads TGCGCCAGCAGCTTGGTTCGTCAGGGGGCAAATGAGCAGTTCTTC. Residues: CASSLVRQGANEQFF.